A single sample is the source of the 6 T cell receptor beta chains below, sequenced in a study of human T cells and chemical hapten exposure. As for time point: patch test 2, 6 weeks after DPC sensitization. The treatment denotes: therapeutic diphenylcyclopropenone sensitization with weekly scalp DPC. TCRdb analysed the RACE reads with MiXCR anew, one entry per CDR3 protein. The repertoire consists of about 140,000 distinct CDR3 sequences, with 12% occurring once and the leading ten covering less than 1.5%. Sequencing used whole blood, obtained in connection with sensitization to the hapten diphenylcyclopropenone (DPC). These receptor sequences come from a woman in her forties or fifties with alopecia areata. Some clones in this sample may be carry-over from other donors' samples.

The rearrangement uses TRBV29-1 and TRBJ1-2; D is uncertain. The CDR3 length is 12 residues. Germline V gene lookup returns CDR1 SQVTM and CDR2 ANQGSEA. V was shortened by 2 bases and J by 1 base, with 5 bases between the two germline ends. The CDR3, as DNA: TGCAGCGTTGAATACAGTAACTATGGCTACACCTTC. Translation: CSVEYSNYGYTF.

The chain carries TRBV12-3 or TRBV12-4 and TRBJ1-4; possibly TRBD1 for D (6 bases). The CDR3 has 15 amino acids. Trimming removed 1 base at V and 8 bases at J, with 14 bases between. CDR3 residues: CASSLVGGMKEKLFF. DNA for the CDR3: TGTGCCAGCAGTTTAGTCGGGGGCATGAAGGAAAAACTGTTTTTT.

The CDR3 here is CASSMGTSGRAPYNEQFF. The CDR3, as DNA: TGTGCCAGTAGTATGGGGACTAGCGGGAGGGCACCCTACAATGAGCAGTTCTTC. The genes are TRBV19 and TRBJ2-1; 16 nucleotides match TRBD2. CDR1 and CDR2 from the germline V gene are LNHDA and SQIVND (reference sequence). The V segment lost 3 bases and the J segment 2 bases; nucleotides outside the gene matches: 4. There are 18 residues in the CDR3. Based on the CDR3 plus reference TRBV19 and TRBJ2-1, the full variable domain is DGGITQSPKYLFRKEGQNVTLSCEQNLNHDAMYWYRQDPGQGLRLIYYSQIVNDFQKGDIAEGYSVSREKKESFPLTVTSAQKNPTAFYLCASSMGTSGRAPYNEQFFGPGTRLTVL.

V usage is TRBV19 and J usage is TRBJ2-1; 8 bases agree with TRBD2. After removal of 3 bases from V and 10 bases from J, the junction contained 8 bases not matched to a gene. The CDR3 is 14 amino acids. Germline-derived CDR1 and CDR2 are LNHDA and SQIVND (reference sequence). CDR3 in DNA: TGTGCCAGTAGTATCCAGCGGGAGATAGGAGAGCAGTTCTTC. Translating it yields CASSIQREIGEQFF.

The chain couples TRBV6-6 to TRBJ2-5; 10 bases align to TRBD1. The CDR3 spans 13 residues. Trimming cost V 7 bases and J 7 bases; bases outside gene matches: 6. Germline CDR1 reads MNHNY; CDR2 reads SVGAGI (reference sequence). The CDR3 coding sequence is TGTGCCAGCACCGCGACAGGGGGCGCGACCCAGTACTTC. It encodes CASTATGGATQYF.

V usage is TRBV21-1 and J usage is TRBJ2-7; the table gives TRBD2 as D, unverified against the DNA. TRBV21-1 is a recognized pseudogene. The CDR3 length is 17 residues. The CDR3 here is CASSAGPVVRCHYEQYF. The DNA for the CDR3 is TGTGCCAGCAGCGCGGGCCCCGTGGTCCGGTGCCATTACGAGCAGTACTTC.